This T cell receptor (beta chain) comes out of a study of identical twins. Each donor was a healthy Caucasian. Concerning this clonotype: Its antigen is still unknown.

Germline CDR1 and CDR2: LGHDT and YNNKEL (reference sequence). This CDR3 has 20 residues. Germline trimming cut 1 base from V and 0 bases from J; bases unmatched to any gene: 13. Study-wide results and caveats: Out-of-frame beta chain sequences displayed weaker excess sharing between twins.

After template switching added a universal primer site, the resulting cDNA carried unique molecular identifiers. TCRdb recomputed calls from the 5' RACE reads with MiXCR, one row per CDR3 protein. This table has approximately 1.8 million distinct CDR3 sequences, roughly 35% appearing once. Source material: cord blood. V and J are TRBV3-1 and TRBJ2-7; TRBD2 matches at 12 bases. This clonotype originated in a newborn girl in good health. The CDR3 is CASSQAPGLAGKVSSYEQYF. For the CDR3, the DNA is TGTGCCAGCAGCCAAGCACCCGGACTAGCGGGAAAAGTTTCCTCCTACGAGCAGTACTTC.